What follows are 13 T cell receptor beta chains derived from one specimen sequenced in a study of Ad26.COV2.S vaccination and SARS-CoV-2 variants. Sequencing used immunoSEQ multiplex PCR; TCRdb keeps in-frame clones, though not all of them. Here the sample spans about 250,000 clones, approximately 89% being singletons. Specified treatment: roughly 20 received Ad26.COV2.S at low or high dose, single or two shots; roughly 5 received placebo; per-sample allocation not given. Vaccine and placebo recipients were sampled on day 63 after the first injection. The source material was peripheral blood, sampled in a trial of Ad26.COV2.S vaccine versus placebo. The receptors shown here come from a person between 18 and 59 years old who received the Ad26.COV2.S COVID-19 vaccine or a placebo.

This clone was seen once. The J gene is TRBJ2-5, the V gene TRBV11-3; 8 bases align to TRBD2. The CDR3 length is 17 residues. V trimming: 4 bases; J trimming: 5 bases; junction bases outside the gene matches: 15. Germline V gene lookup returns CDR1 SGHNT and CDR2 YENEEA. The CDR3 is CASSSGHPGTSGETQYF. The CDR3 region has the DNA TGTGCCAGCAGCTCGGGGCATCCCGGGACTAGTGGGGAGACCCAGTACTTC.

V and J are TRBV9 and TRBJ1-3, with D maybe TRBD1 (5 bases). Germline loops: CDR1 SGDLS, CDR2 YYNGEE. V shed 0 bases and J shed 1 base, with 8 bases lying between them. The CDR3 contains 15 residues. The CDR3 loop reads CASSVGGGSGNTIYF. The CDR3 nucleotides are TGTGCCAGCAGCGTAGGGGGCGGGTCTGGAAACACCATATATTTT.

This chain uses TRBV20-1 with TRBJ2-3; D not resolved. V lost 3 bases to trimming and J lost 6 bases, with 10 bases between them. The CDR3 spans 12 residues. Per germline, CDR1 DFQATT and CDR2 SNEGSKA (reference sequence). CDR3 DNA: TGCAGTGCTAGTCAACGGGCTGATACGCAGTATTTT. It specifies CSASQRADTQYF.

The chain carries TRBV2 and TRBJ1-1; D perhaps matches TRBD1 (5 bases). Trimming stripped 1 base from V and 3 bases from J, with 15 bases between. This CDR3 spans 16 amino acids. Per germline, CDR1 SNHLY and CDR2 FYNNEI. The CDR3 loop is CASSEVPRRGDTEAFF. As DNA, the CDR3 is TGTGCCAGCAGTGAAGTGCCCCGGCGAGGGGACACTGAAGCTTTCTTT.

A single count supports this clone. The genes are TRBV27 and TRBJ1-1; D is perhaps TRBD1 (5 bases). Between the trimmed V and J ends, which lost 2 bases and 5 bases, there was a span of 6 bases. Per the germline V gene, CDR1 is MNHEY and CDR2 is SMNVEV (reference sequence). CDR3 length equals 12 residues. CDR3 coding DNA: TGTGCCAGCAGTTTAAGGGGAACTGAAGCTTTCTTT. Protein: CASSLRGTEAFF.

The chain carries TRBV9 and TRBJ2-6; perhaps TRBD2 as D (7 bases). This CDR3 is built from 16 residues. V lost 1 base and J 0 bases, leaving 8 bases between the germline ends. CDR1 and CDR2 from the germline V gene are SGDLS and YYNGEE. The CDR3 nucleotides read TGTGCCAGCAGCGTAAGGGGGGGCTCTGGGGCCAACGTCCTGACTTTC. This encodes CASSVRGGSGANVLTF. The variable domain in full, completed from reference TRBV9 and TRBJ2-6, reads DSGVTQTPKHLITATGQRVTLRCSPRSGDLSVYWYQQSLDQGLQFLIQYYNGEERAKGNILERFSAQQFPDLHSELNLSSLELGDSALYFCASSVRGGSGANVLTFGAGSRLTVL.

The chain is built from TRBV19 and TRBJ1-2, with 9 nucleotides matching TRBD1. In germline, CDR1 is LNHDA, CDR2 SQIVND (reference sequence). CDR3 length: 16 amino acids. V was clipped by 2 bases and J by 2 bases; unmatched bases: 6. The CDR3 region is CASSIYDGTGNYGYTF. The CDR3 DNA is TGTGCCAGTAGTATATACGACGGGACAGGGAACTATGGCTACACCTTC.

This chain joins TRBV7-9 and TRBJ1-4; maybe TRBD1 (5 bases). V was trimmed by 6 bases and J by 5 bases, leaving 16 bases between them. This CDR3 region has 15 residues. Germline V gene data show CDR1 as SEHNR and CDR2 as FQNEAQ (reference sequence). The CDR3 coding sequence is TGTGCCAGCAGATATGACGGGGGGTTAAATGAAAAACTGTTTTTT. Encoded protein: CASRYDGGLNEKLFF.

The V call is TRBV5-1, the J call TRBJ2-5; 7 bases match TRBD1. V shed 3 bases, J shed 3 bases, and the junction held 8 bases outside the gene matches. This CDR3 region has 15 residues. CDR1 and CDR2 from the germline V gene are SGHRS and YFSETQ. CDR3 residues: CASSYGRQGKETQYF. CDR3 DNA: TGCGCCAGCAGCTACGGTCGACAGGGTAAAGAGACCCAGTACTTC.

The rearrangement joins TRBV7-2 to TRBJ1-1; TRBD1 aligns across 8 bases. The CDR3 has 15 residues. Germline V gene data show CDR1 as SGHTA and CDR2 as FQGNSA. V gave up 3 bases and J gave up 0 bases; unmatched junction bases: 3. The CDR3 region has the DNA TGTGCCAGCAGCTTCCAGGGGGCCATGAACACTGAAGCTTTCTTT. Encoded protein: CASSFQGAMNTEAFF.

The rearrangement joins TRBV7-8 to TRBJ2-1; 11 bases align to TRBD2. CDR3 size: 16 residues. Trimming cost V 5 bases and J 1 base; bases outside gene matches: 4. Germline V gene data show CDR1 as SGHVS and CDR2 as FQNEAQ. The CDR3 region has the DNA TGTGCCAGCAGCGTACCTAGCGGGAGGTCCTACAATGAGCAGTTCTTC. Amino acids: CASSVPSGRSYNEQFF.

The chain has TRBV10-2 and TRBJ2-4; TRBD2 agrees at 9 bases. Trimming cost V 2 bases and J 1 base; bases outside gene matches: 6. Germline loops: CDR1 WSHSY, CDR2 SAAADI. There are 17 residues in the CDR3. The CDR3 sequence: CASSERSGRLAKNIQYF. Written as DNA, the CDR3 is TGCGCCAGCAGTGAGCGGAGCGGGAGGCTGGCCAAAAACATTCAGTACTTC.

DNA for the CDR3: TGCGCCAGCAGCTTGGGGGAAAGCACAGATACGCAGTATTTT. This gives the protein CASSLGESTDTQYF. This chain uses TRBV5-1 with TRBJ2-3; D not resolved. This CDR3 spans 14 amino acids. The V end was cut by 0 bases, the J end by 0 bases, with 5 bases between. The germline V gene encodes CDR1 SGHRS and CDR2 YFSETQ. Full variable domain (outside the CDR3, taken from reference TRBV5-1 and TRBJ2-3): KAGVTQTPRYLIKTRGQQVTLSCSPISGHRSVSWYQQTPGQGLQFLFEYFSETQRNKGNFPGRFSGRQFSNSRSEMNVSTLELGDSALYLCASSLGESTDTQYFGPGTRLTVL.